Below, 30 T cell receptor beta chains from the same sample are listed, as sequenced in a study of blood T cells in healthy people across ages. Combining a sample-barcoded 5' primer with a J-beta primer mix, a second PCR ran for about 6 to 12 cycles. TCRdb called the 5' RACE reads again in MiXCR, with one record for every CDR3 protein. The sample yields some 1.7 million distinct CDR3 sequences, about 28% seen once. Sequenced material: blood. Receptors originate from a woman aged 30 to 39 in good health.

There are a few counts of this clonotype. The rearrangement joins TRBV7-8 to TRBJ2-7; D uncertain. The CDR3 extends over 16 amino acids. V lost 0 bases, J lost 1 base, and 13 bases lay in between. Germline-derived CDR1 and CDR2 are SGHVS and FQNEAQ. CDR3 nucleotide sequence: TGTGCCAGCAGCTTAGCGCCGCTAGGAAGGTCCTACGAGCAGTACTTC. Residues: CASSLAPLGRSYEQYF.

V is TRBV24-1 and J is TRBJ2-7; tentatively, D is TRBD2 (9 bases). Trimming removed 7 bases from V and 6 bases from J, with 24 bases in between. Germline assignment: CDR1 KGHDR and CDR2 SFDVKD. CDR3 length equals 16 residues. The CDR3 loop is CATRTGAEGLAIEQYF. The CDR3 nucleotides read TGTGCCACCAGGACAGGGGCGGAGGGACTAGCCATCGAGCAGTACTTC.

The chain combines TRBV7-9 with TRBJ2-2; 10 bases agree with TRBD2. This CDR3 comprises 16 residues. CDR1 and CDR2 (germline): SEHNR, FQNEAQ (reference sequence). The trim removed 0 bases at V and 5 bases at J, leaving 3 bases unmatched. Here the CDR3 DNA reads TGTGCCAGCAGCTTAGCAGCGGGAGGGCGAACCGGGGAGCTGTTTTTT. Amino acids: CASSLAAGGRTGELFF.

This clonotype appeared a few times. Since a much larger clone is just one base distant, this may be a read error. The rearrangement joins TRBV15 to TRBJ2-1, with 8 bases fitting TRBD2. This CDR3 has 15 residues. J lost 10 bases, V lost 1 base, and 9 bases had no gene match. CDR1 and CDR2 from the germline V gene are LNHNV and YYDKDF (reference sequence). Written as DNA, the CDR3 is TGTGCCACCAGCAGAGGAGCGGGGGCCATCAGCGAGCAGTTCTTC. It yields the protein CATSRGAGAISEQFF.

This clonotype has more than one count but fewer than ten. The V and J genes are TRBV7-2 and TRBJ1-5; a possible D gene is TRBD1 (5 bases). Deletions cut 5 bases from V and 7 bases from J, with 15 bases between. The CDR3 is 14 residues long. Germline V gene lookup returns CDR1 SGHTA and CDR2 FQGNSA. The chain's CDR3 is CASSPHGAGQPQHF. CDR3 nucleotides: TGTGCCAGCAGCCCCCACGGGGCGGGACAGCCCCAGCATTTT.

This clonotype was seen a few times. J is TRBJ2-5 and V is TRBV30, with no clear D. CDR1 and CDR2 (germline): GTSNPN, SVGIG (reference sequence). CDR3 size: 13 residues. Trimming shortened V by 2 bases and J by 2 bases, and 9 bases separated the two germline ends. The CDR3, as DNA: TGTGCCTGGAGTATCGTTGGTCAAGAGACCCAGTACTTC. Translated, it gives CAWSIVGQETQYF.

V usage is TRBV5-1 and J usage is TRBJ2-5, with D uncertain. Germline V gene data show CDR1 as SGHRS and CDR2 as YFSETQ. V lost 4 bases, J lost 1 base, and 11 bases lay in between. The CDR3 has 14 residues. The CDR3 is CASSLSDTQETQYF. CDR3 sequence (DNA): TGCGCCAGCAGCCTTTCCGACACCCAAGAGACCCAGTACTTC.

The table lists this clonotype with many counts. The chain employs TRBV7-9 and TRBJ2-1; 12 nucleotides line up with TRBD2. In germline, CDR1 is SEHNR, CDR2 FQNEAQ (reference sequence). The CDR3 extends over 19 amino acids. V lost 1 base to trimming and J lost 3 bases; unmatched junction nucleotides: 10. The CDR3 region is CASSLGQDSGLAGYNEQFF. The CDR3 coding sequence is TGTGCCAGCAGCTTAGGTCAGGATTCGGGACTAGCGGGCTACAATGAGCAGTTCTTC.

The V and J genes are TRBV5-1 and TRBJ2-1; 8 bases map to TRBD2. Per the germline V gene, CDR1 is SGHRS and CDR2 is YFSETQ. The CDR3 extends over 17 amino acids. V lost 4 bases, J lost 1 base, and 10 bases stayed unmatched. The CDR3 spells CASSLLVAGGSYNEQFF. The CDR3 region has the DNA TGCGCCAGCAGCCTCCTGGTTGCGGGGGGATCCTACAATGAGCAGTTCTTC.

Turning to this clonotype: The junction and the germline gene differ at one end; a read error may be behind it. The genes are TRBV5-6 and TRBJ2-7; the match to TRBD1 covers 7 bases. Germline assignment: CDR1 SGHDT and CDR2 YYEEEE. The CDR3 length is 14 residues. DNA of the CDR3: TGCGCCAGCACCTCCAGGACAGGTTCCTACGAGCAGTACTTC. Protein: CASTSRTGSYEQYF.

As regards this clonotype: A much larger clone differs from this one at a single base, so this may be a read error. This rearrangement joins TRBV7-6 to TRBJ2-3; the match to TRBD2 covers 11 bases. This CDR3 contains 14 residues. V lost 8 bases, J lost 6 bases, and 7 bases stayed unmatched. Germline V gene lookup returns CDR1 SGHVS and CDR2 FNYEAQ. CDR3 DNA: TGTGCCAGCGGGGTACTAGCGGGAGCCGATACGCAGTATTTT. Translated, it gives CASGVLAGADTQYF.

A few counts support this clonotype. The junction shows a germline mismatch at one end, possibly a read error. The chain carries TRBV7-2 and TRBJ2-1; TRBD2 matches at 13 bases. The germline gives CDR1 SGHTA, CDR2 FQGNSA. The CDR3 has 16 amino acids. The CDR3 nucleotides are TGTGCCGGCAGCACACGGACTAGCGGGAGAAGCGATGAGCAGTTCTTC. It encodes CAGSTRTSGRSDEQFF.

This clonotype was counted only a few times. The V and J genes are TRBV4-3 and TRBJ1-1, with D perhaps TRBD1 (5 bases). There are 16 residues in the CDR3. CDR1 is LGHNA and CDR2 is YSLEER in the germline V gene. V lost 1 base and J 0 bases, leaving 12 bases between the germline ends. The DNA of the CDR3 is TGCGCCAGCAGCCAAGGGTCCGGGGCAATGAACACTGAAGCTTTCTTT. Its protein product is CASSQGSGAMNTEAFF.

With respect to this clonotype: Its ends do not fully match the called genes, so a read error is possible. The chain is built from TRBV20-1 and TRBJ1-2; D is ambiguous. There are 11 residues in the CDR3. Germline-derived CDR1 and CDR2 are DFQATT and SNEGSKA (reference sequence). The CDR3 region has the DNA TGCAGGGCTAAACTAACACGGGGCTACACCTTC. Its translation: CRAKLTRGYTF.

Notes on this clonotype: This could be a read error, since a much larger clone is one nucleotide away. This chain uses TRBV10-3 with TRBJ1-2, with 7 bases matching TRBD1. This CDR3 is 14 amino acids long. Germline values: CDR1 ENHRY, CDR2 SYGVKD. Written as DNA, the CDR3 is TGTGCCATCAGCGTGGACAGGATCAACTATGACTACACCTTC. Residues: CAISVDRINYDYTF.

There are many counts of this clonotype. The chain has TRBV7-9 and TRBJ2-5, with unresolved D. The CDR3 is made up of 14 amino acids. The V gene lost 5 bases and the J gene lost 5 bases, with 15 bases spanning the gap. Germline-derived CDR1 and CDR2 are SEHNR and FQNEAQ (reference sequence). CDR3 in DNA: TGTGCCAGCAGCCACCCAACTGGTCAGGAGACCCAGTACTTC. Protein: CASSHPTGQETQYF.

This CDR3 is CASSLDVFSETQYF. The CDR3 DNA follows: TGTGCCAGCAGCTTAGACGTCTTCTCTGAGACCCAGTACTTC. This sequence joins TRBV7-2 and TRBJ2-5, with D hard to call. Trimming removed 1 base from V and 5 bases from J, with 11 bases in between. Germline CDR1 SGHTA, CDR2 FQGNSA. This CDR3 spans 14 amino acids.

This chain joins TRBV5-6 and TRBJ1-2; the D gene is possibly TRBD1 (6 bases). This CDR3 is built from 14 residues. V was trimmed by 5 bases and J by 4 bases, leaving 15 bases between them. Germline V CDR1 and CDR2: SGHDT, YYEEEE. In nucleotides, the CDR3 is TGTGCCAGCAGATATTTCGGGGGCTCCTATGGCTACACCTTC. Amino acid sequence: CASRYFGGSYGYTF.

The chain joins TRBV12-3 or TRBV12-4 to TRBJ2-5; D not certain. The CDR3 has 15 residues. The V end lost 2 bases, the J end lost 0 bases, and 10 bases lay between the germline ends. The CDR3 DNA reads TGTGCCAGCAGTTTATTGGGTTTGGACCAAGAGACCCAGTACTTC. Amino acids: CASSLLGLDQETQYF.

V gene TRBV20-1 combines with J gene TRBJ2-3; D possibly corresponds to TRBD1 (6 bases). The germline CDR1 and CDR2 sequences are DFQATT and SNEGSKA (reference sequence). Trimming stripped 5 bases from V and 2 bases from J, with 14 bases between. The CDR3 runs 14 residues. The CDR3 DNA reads TGCAGTGCTGGGGACAACACAAACACAGATACGCAGTATTTT. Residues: CSAGDNTNTDTQYF.

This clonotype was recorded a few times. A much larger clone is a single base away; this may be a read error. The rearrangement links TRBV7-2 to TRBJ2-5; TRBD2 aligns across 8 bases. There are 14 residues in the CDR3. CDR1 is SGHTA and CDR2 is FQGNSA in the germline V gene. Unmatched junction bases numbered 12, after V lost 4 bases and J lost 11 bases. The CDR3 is CASSSSGRIDGQYF. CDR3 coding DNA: TGTGCCAGCAGCTCGAGCGGGAGAATCGACGGGCAGTACTTC.

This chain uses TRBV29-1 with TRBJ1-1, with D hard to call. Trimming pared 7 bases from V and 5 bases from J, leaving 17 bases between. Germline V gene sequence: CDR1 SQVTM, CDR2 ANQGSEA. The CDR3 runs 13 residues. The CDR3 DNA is TGCAGCGCTGTACACCCACCGAGGACTGAAGCTTTCTTT. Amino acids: CSAVHPPRTEAFF. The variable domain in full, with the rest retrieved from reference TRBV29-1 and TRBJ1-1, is SAVISQKPSRDICQRGTSLTIQCQVDSQVTMMFWYRQQPGQSLTLIATANQGSEATYESGFVIDKFPISRPNLTFSTLTVSNMSPEDSSIYLCSAVHPPRTEAFFGQGTRLTVV.

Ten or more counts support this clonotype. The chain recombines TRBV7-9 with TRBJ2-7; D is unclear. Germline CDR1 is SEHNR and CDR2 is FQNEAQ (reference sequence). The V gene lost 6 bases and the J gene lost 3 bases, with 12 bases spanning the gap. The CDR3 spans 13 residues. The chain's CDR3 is CASSPDMVYEQYF. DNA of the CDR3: TGTGCCAGCAGTCCCGACATGGTCTACGAGCAGTACTTC.

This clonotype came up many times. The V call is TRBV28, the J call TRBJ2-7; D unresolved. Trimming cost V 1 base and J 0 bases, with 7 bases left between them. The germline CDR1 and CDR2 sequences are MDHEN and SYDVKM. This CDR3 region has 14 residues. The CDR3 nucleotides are TGTGCCAGCAGTTTATTACAGAGCTCCTACGAGCAGTACTTC. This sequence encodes CASSLLQSSYEQYF.

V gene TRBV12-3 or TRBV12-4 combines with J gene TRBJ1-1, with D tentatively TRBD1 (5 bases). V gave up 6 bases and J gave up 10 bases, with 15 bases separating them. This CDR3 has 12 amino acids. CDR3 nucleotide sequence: TGTGCCAGCAGCCCTATCAGGGAAGGAGCTTTCTTT. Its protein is CASSPIREGAFF.

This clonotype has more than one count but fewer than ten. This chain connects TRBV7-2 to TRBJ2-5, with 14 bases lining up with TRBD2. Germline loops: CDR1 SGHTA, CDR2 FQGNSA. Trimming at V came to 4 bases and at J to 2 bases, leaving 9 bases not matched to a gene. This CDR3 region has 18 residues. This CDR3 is CASSSRTSGGPRQETQYF. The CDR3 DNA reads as TGTGCCAGCAGCTCTCGGACTAGCGGGGGGCCGCGTCAAGAGACCCAGTACTTC. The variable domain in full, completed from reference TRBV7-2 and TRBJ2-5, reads GAGVSQSPSNKVTEKGKDVELRCDPISGHTALYWYRQSLGQGLEFLIYFQGNSAPDKSGLPSDRFSAERTGGSVSTLTIQRTQQEDSAVYLCASSSRTSGGPRQETQYFGPGTRLLVL.

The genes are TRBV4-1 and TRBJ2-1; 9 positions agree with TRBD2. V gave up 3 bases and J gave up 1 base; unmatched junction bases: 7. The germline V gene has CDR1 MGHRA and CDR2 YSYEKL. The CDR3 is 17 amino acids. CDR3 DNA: TGCGCCAGCAGCCAGATGGCGGGGGGGAAGTCCTACAATGAGCAGTTCTTC. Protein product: CASSQMAGGKSYNEQFF.

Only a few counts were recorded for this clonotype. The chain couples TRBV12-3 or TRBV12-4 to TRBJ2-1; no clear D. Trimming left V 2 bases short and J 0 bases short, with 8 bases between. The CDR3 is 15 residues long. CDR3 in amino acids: CASSLMGSSYNEQFF. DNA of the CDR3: TGTGCCAGCAGTTTAATGGGAAGCTCCTACAATGAGCAGTTCTTC.

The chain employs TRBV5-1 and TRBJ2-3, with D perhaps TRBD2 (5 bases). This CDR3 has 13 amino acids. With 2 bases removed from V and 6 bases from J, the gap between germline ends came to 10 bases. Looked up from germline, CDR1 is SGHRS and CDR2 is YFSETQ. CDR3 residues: CASSFNSEDTQYF. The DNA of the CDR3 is TGCGCCAGCAGCTTTAATAGCGAGGATACGCAGTATTTT. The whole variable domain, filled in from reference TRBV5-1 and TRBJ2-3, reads KAGVTQTPRYLIKTRGQQVTLSCSPISGHRSVSWYQQTPGQGLQFLFEYFSETQRNKGNFPGRFSGRQFSNSRSEMNVSTLELGDSALYLCASSFNSEDTQYFGPGTRLTVL.

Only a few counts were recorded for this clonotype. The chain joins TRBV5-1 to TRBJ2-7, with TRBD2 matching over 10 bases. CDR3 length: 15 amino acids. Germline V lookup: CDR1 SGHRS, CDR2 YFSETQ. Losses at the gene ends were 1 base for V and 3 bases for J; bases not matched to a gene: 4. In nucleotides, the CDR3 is TGCGCCAGCAGCTTGAATAGCGGGGGGTTCTACGAGCAGTACTTC. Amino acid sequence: CASSLNSGGFYEQYF.